Presented here are 3 T cell receptor beta chains from one specimen sequenced in a study of chemoradiotherapy in HPV16-positive cancers. The repertoire was sequenced with immunoSEQ multiplex PCR; TCRdb's copy has only in-frame clones and lacks some. The table includes some 22,000 clones, about 88% detected once. Sample: blood, taken from a patient who underwent chemoradiotherapy. The source is a human donor with HPV-associated anogenital cancer.

This clone was detected only once. The V gene is TRBV19, the J gene TRBJ1-1; D might be TRBD1 (6 bases). Trimming left V 4 bases short and J 5 bases short, with 17 bases between. CDR1 and CDR2 (germline): LNHDA, SQIVND (reference sequence). CDR3 length equals 15 residues. The chain's CDR3 is CASSTRDTRGTEAFF. The CDR3 bases are TGTGCCAGTAGTACCCGGGACACCCGAGGAACTGAAGCTTTCTTT.

This sequence joins TRBV2 and TRBJ1-6; the match to TRBD1 covers 7 bases. The CDR3 sequence is 14 residues long. V dropped 4 bases and J dropped 9; count of bases not matched to a gene: 6. Germline V gene sequence: CDR1 SNHLY, CDR2 FYNNEI. The CDR3 reads CASSAGDSPSPLHF. The CDR3 DNA is TGTGCCAGCAGTGCCGGGGACAGCCCTTCACCCCTCCACTTT.

The chain joins TRBV4-2 to TRBJ2-7, with D possibly matching TRBD2 (7 bases). Trimming removed 5 bases from V and 4 bases from J, with 24 bases in between. Germline loops: CDR1 LGHNA, CDR2 YNFKEQ. CDR3 size: 17 residues. DNA for the CDR3: TGTGCCAGCAGCGTGAGGGGGGGCGCTCAGGTCCCTTACGAGCAGTACTTC. Translating gives CASSVRGGAQVPYEQYF.